The clone carrying this TCR beta chain was seen repeatedly, ten times or more. This entry comes from a study of early T cells in non-severe SARS-CoV-2 infection. cDNA molecules, individually, were tagged with unique molecular identifiers. TCRdb called the 5' RACE reads again in MiXCR, with one record for every CDR3 protein. Of more than 25,000 distinct CDR3 sequences listed, over 4.5% were seen once; the top ten hold approximately 5.2%. Trimming cost V 5 bases and J 2 bases, with 13 bases left between them. This CDR3 has 14 amino acids. In germline, CDR1 is SGHDT, CDR2 YYEEEE. This receptor was obtained from an adult who was a healthcare worker with PCR-confirmed SARS-CoV-2 infection or an uninfected control (not recorded which). The chain couples TRBV5-6 to TRBJ2-5; no reliable D call. Sequenced here: whole blood, sampled at baseline. CDR3 DNA: TGTGCCAGCAGTTCCCGACGGATTCAAGAGACCCAGTACTTC. This gives the protein CASSSRRIQETQYF.